The following is a T cell receptor (beta chain) sequence with its context. Its matching antigen is unknown. The CDR3 loop spans 11 amino acids. The germline V gene has CDR1 SQVTM and CDR2 ANQGSEA. A few hundred thousand cells per CD8+ T cell subset were flow-sorted in triplicate. Those CD8+ T cells considered naive were CD45RO-CCR7+CD27+CD95-. The sample originates from a study of CXCR3-negative and CXCR3-positive naive CD8 T cells. Study-wide results and limits: CXCR3-positive naive cells carried more hydrophobic TRB CDR3s than CXCR3-negative naive cells did. Naive cells used TRBV-TRBJ genes in much the same way whether CXCR3-negative or CXCR3-positive; memory cells did not. In both naive subsets diversity was comparably high, whereas memory CD8+ cells showed much lower diversity.

cDNA libraries for TRB were generated by 5' RACE incorporating UMI labels. Reanalyzing the 5' RACE reads, TCRdb keeps one entry per CDR3 protein, without DNA. The sample has under 150,000 distinct CDR3 sequences, and its top ten clones hold roughly 0.39%. The chain links TRBV29-1 to TRBJ1-3. This receptor was identified in a human donor in good health. Some clones in this sample may be carry-over from other donors' samples. The specimen sequenced was naive CXCR3+ CD8+ T cells from blood. Subset meaning: CD45RO-CCR7+CD27+CD95- naive CD8+ T cells expressing CXCR3 (TNR3+). The CDR3: CSVDAGNTIYF.